The rows below give T cell receptor beta chains drawn from one sample of a study of neurological immune-mediated disorders. TCRdb processed the 5' RACE reads anew with MiXCR; each CDR3 protein has one entry. The sample has approximately 40,000 distinct CDR3 sequences, more than 14% seen once. The sample consisted of CD4+ T cells from blood. The receptor set was obtained from a woman aged 60-75 years with HTLV-1-associated myelopathy (HAM/TSP). Both conserved end residues are part of each CDR3. A D gene is named only where the DNA matches it firmly. Size is omitted from some rows. Given values are once, few, many or a class for expanded clones.

d_call clone_size j_call v_call cdr3_aa cdr3_nt
NA NA TRBJ2-7 TRBV5-1 CASRWGTYEQYF TGCGCCAGCAGGTGGGGGACCTACGAGCAGTACTTC
NA NA TRBJ2-6 TRBV18 CTSSPPWGSGANVLTF TGTACCAGCTCACCACCGTGGGGCTCTGGGGCCAACGTCCTGACTTTC
TRBD1 many TRBJ2-5 TRBV20-1 CSATRDSDQETQYF TGCAGTGCTACCCGGGACAGCGACCAAGAGACCCAGTACTTC
TRBD2 many TRBJ2-1 TRBV11-2 CASSVSLGTSGGYNEQFF TGTGCCAGCAGCGTAAGCCTCGGGACTAGCGGGGGATACAATGAGCAGTTCTTC
NA NA TRBJ1-6 TRBV11-2 CASTWTYRDSPLHF TGTGCCAGCACCTGGACTTATCGCGATTCACCACTCCACTTT
NA many TRBJ1-1 TRBV20-1 CSATARRDTEAFF TGCAGTGCTACTGCACGGAGGGACACTGAAGCTTTCTTT
NA medium-sized TRBJ1-1 TRBV29-1 CSVSPGFGTEAFF TGCAGCGTTTCTCCAGGGTTTGGGACTGAAGCTTTCTTT
NA many TRBJ2-2 TRBV5-1 CASSFSRGGNTGELFF TGCGCCAGCAGCTTCAGTCGCGGGGGCAACACCGGGGAGCTGTTTTTT
NA many TRBJ1-1 TRBV20-1 CSARTTNTEAFF TGCAGTGCCAGGACAACGAACACTGAAGCTTTCTTT
TRBD2 many TRBJ2-3 TRBV12-3/TRBV12-4 CASSMRGDNTDTQYF TGTGCCAGCAGCATGCGGGGGGATAACACAGATACGCAGTATTTT
NA many TRBJ1-3 TRBV15 CATSSGPPRAPGNTIYF TGTGCCACCAGCAGCGGCCCCCCGCGGGCACCTGGAAACACCATATATTTT
NA NA TRBJ1-1 TRBV20-1 CSARGPGNTEAFF TGCAGTGCTAGAGGCCCCGGGAACACTGAAGCTTTCTTT
NA many TRBJ1-5 TRBV20-1 CSARPLGYGTDNQPQHF TGCAGTGCTAGGCCCCTAGGCTACGGGACGGATAATCAGCCCCAGCATTTT
TRBD1 many TRBJ1-6 TRBV25-1 CASSLGQGGSPLHF TGTGCCAGCAGCTTGGGACAGGGAGGTTCACCCCTCCACTTT
TRBD1 NA TRBJ2-7 TRBV30 CAWSDGTATFYEQYF TGTGCCTGGAGTGACGGGACAGCGACATTCTACGAGCAGTACTTC
TRBD1 NA TRBJ2-7 TRBV20-1 CSARDPGQGNPYEQYF TGCAGTGCTAGAGACCCGGGACAGGGGAACCCCTACGAACAGTACTTC
NA NA TRBJ1-1 TRBV19 CASTPDGYTEAFF TGTGCCAGTACCCCGGACGGATACACTGAAGCTTTCTTT
NA many TRBJ1-2 TRBV2 CASSAWAQGGSGYTF TGTGCCAGCAGTGCCTGGGCACAGGGAGGTTCCGGCTACACCTTC
TRBD1 many TRBJ2-7 TRBV20-1 CSATTGAGYEQYF TGCAGTGCCACGACAGGGGCAGGCTACGAGCAGTACTTC
NA many TRBJ2-7 TRBV7-9 CASSFWQGVDEQYF TGTGCCAGCAGCTTCTGGCAGGGTGTCGACGAGCAGTACTTC
TRBD1 many TRBJ1-1 TRBV5-1 CASSQGAMNTEAFF TGCGCCAGCAGCCAGGGGGCCATGAACACTGAAGCTTTCTTT
TRBD1 many TRBJ1-5 TRBV2 CASSGQGTNSNQPQHF TGTGCCAGCAGCGGACAGGGGACAAATAGCAATCAGCCCCAGCATTTT
NA NA TRBJ1-2 TRBV29-1 CSAENATFTSYTF TGCAGCGCTGAGAATGCGACATTCACGAGCTACACCTTC
NA many TRBJ2-1 TRBV30 CAWSNRSSYNEQFF TGTGCCTGGAGTAACAGGTCCTCCTACAATGAGCAGTTCTTC